The 5 T cell receptor beta chains given below trace back to one sample, sequenced in a study of low-dose radiotherapy and immunotherapy resistance in tumors. Time point reported: before trial treatment. Alpha and beta chains were covered, as first-strand cDNA relied on TRAV- and TRBV-specific primers. TCRs were put through 15 to 25 PCR cycles of amplification with Phusion. A constant-region primer and the V-primer adapter served as the primer pair. A single record per CDR3 protein comes from TCRdb applying MiXCR to the reads. The sample consists of fewer than 90,000 distinct CDR3 sequences, around 31% of them appearing once. The specimen comprised PBMCs, sampled before treatment. The receptors originated from a female donor with ovarian cancer.

This clonotype was recorded many times. This chain joins TRBV28 and TRBJ1-5; D ambiguous. V gave up 6 bases and J gave up 8 bases, with 20 bases separating them. The CDR3 contains 15 residues. Per the germline V gene, CDR1 is MDHEN and CDR2 is SYDVKM. The CDR3 nucleotides are TGTGCCAGCAGCCCTCCCCCCGGGCCGGGGAAGCCCCAGCATTTT. This gives the protein CASSPPPGPGKPQHF.

Regarding this clonotype: A far larger clone is only one base removed, so a read error is likely. This sequence joins TRBV7-2 and TRBJ2-5; TRBD2 matches 10 bases. The CDR3 loop spans 15 amino acids. J gave up 11 bases and V 1 base, and 10 bases lay outside the gene matches. CDR1 is SGHTA, CDR2 FQGNSA, per germline. CDR3 sequence: CASSLVAGGYNEQYF. The CDR3 DNA is TGTGCCAGCAGCTTAGTAGCGGGAGGCTACAATGAGCAGTACTTC. Using reference TRBV7-2 and TRBJ2-5 for the parts outside the CDR3, the full variable domain is GAGVSQSPSNKVTEKGKDVELRCDPISGHTALYWYRQSLGQGLEFLIYFQGNSAPDKSGLPSDRFSAERTGGSVSTLTIQRTQQEDSAVYLCASSLVAGGYNEQYFGPGTRLLVL.

Worth noting for this clonotype: A read error likely explains this, since a far larger clone differs by one base. CDR3 sequence reads: CASRRGTEQYF. CDR3 sequence (DNA): TGTGCCAGCAGGAGGGGCACGGAGCAGTACTTC. The chain has TRBV6-1 and TRBJ2-4; D might be TRBD1 or TRBD2, each matching 5 bases. Germline V gives CDR1 MNHNS, CDR2 SASEGT. Trimming cost V 6 bases and J 13 bases, with 13 bases left between them. The CDR3 sequence is 11 residues long.

This clonotype was seen ten or more times. The J gene is TRBJ1-1, the V gene TRBV19, with D perhaps TRBD1 (6 bases). Germline V gene lookup returns CDR1 LNHDA and CDR2 SQIVND (reference sequence). This CDR3 contains 16 residues. The V gene lost 2 bases and the J gene lost 4 bases, with 17 bases spanning the gap. The chain's CDR3 is CASSINGGLYGTEAFF. DNA of the CDR3: TGTGCCAGTAGTATAAATGGGGGGCTATACGGCACTGAAGCTTTCTTT. Looking up the rest from reference TRBV19 and TRBJ1-1 gives the full variable domain: DGGITQSPKYLFRKEGQNVTLSCEQNLNHDAMYWYRQDPGQGLRLIYYSQIVNDFQKGDIAEGYSVSREKKESFPLTVTSAQKNPTAFYLCASSINGGLYGTEAFFGQGTRLTVV.

In DNA form, the CDR3 reads TGCGCCAGCAGCTTGACGCTGGGCTACTATGGCTACACCTTC. The encoded protein is CASSLTLGYYGYTF. The chain is built from TRBV5-1 and TRBJ1-2; no clear D gene. The CDR3 extends over 14 amino acids. The germline V and J ends were trimmed by 1 base and 3 bases, with 10 bases remaining between them. Germline CDR1 is SGHRS and CDR2 is YFSETQ.